These 20 T cell receptor beta chains came from one sample sequenced in a study of neurological immune-mediated disorders. TCRdb reprocessed the 5' RACE reads with MiXCR, giving one entry per CDR3 protein. The sample yields 55,000 to 70,000 distinct CDR3 sequences, around 5.1% seen once. Specimen: PBMCs. These receptors were collected from a human donor with multiple sclerosis. The donor label of this sample is uncertain.

This clonotype was observed at least ten times. This chain joins TRBV2 and TRBJ1-2; D uncertain. Germline lookup yields CDR1 SNHLY and CDR2 FYNNEI. This CDR3 is built from 12 residues. The V end lost 6 bases, the J end lost 4 bases, and 9 bases lay between the germline ends. CDR3 region: CASRQVTYGYTF. CDR3 sequence (DNA): TGTGCCAGCAGGCAGGTTACCTATGGCTACACCTTC.

This clonotype was picked up a small number of times. V and J are TRBV5-1 and TRBJ2-6; 8 positions agree with TRBD1. Trimming at V came to 4 bases and at J to 0 bases, leaving 6 bases not matched to a gene. Germline V lookup: CDR1 SGHRS, CDR2 YFSETQ. The length of the CDR3 is 17 residues. The CDR3 DNA reads as TGCGCCAGCAGCCAGGACAGGGCTAGCTCTGGGGCCAACGTCCTGACTTTC. Its translation: CASSQDRASSGANVLTF.

Ten or more counts support this clonotype. V usage is TRBV12-3 or TRBV12-4 and J usage is TRBJ2-7, with 7 nucleotides matching TRBD1. Unmatched junction bases numbered 3, after V lost 2 bases and J lost 2 bases. CDR3 length equals 14 residues. The CDR3 coding sequence is TGTGCCAGCAGTTTAACAGGGGATACCTACGAGCAGTACTTC. Its protein is CASSLTGDTYEQYF.

Many counts were recorded for this clonotype. J is TRBJ1-1 and V is TRBV20-1; maybe TRBD1 (5 bases). Trimming left V 6 bases short and J 13 bases short, with 27 bases between. CDR1 and CDR2 (germline): DFQATT, SNEGSKA (reference sequence). This CDR3 contains 14 residues. The CDR3 loop is CSALIPGSNPGSFF. The CDR3 bases are TGCAGTGCGCTGATCCCAGGGTCGAATCCGGGGAGTTTCTTT.

This clonotype was counted ten times or more. This rearrangement joins TRBV5-1 to TRBJ1-1; 11 bases line up with TRBD1. Losses at the gene ends were 2 bases for V and 5 bases for J; bases not matched to a gene: 2. Germline lookup yields CDR1 SGHRS and CDR2 YFSETQ. The CDR3 has 14 amino acids. This CDR3 reads CASSFRDRGTEAFF. The DNA of the CDR3 is TGCGCCAGCAGCTTCCGGGACAGGGGGACTGAAGCTTTCTTT.

This clonotype was counted at least ten times. The V and J genes are TRBV2 and TRBJ1-1, with 9 bases identical to TRBD1. Trimming at V came to 9 bases and at J to 7 bases, leaving 6 bases not matched to a gene. Germline loops: CDR1 SNHLY, CDR2 FYNNEI. The CDR3 totals 12 residues. The CDR3: CARTTGGDEAFF. CDR3 nucleotides: TGTGCCAGGACCACAGGGGGCGATGAAGCTTTCTTT.

This clonotype was detected ten times or more. The V and J genes are TRBV5-1 and TRBJ2-3; possible D gene TRBD2, 5 bases. The CDR3 is 15 residues long. The V and J ends lost 4 bases and 6 bases respectively, with 18 bases between them. From germline, CDR1 is SGHRS and CDR2 YFSETQ. CDR3 protein: CASSPGSRLADTQYF. CDR3 bases: TGCGCCAGCAGCCCTGGGAGCCGACTCGCCGATACGCAGTATTTT.

CDR3 protein: CASSSLGGGVTDTQYF. The CDR3 nucleotides read TGTGCCAGCAGCTCCCTCGGCGGGGGGGTCACAGATACGCAGTATTTT. The chain joins TRBV7-8 to TRBJ2-3; 9 bases align to TRBD2. The V gene's germline CDR1 is SGHVS and CDR2 FQNEAQ. The trim removed 4 bases at V and 2 bases at J, leaving 7 bases unmatched. The CDR3 covers 16 residues.

At least ten counts were recorded for this clonotype. The chain carries TRBV6-5 and TRBJ1-2; D remains ambiguous. V dropped 5 bases and J dropped 0 bases, with 13 bases sitting between them. CDR3 length equals 15 residues. Per germline, CDR1 MNHEY and CDR2 SVGAGI. In DNA, the CDR3 is TGTGCCAGCAGTGCCGCAGTGCATTCTAACTATGGCTACACCTTC. Translation gives CASSAAVHSNYGYTF.

At least ten counts were recorded for this clonotype. The chain employs TRBV7-9 and TRBJ1-1; the D is unclear. CDR1 and CDR2 (germline): SEHNR, FQNEAQ (reference sequence). V was trimmed by 1 base and J by 6 bases, leaving 12 bases between them. The CDR3 spans 14 residues. CDR3 bases: TGTGCCAGCAGCTTAGTTATGGGTCTAGCTGAAGCTTTCTTT. This encodes CASSLVMGLAEAFF.

This clonotype appeared many times. The CDR3 here is CASSQVGDTEAFF. Here the CDR3 DNA reads TGTGCCAGCAGCCAGGTTGGGGATACTGAAGCTTTCTTT. The J gene is TRBJ1-1, the V gene TRBV4-2, with unresolved D. The CDR3 has 13 residues. Germline CDR1 is LGHNA and CDR2 is YNFKEQ. V shed 3 bases and J shed 5 bases, with 10 bases lying between them.

This clonotype was detected many times. This chain joins TRBV6-2 or TRBV6-3 and TRBJ2-7, with D perhaps matching TRBD1 (6 bases). Trimming removed 2 bases from V and 2 bases from J, with 10 bases in between. Germline CDR1 and CDR2: MNHEY and SVGEGT. This CDR3 contains 14 residues. CDR3 amino acids: CASSYRAGAYEQYF. The CDR3 DNA reads TGTGCCAGCAGTTACCGGGCAGGGGCCTACGAGCAGTACTTC.

This clonotype has ten or more counts. V is TRBV5-1 and J is TRBJ2-7; D ambiguous. This CDR3 is built from 15 residues. With 1 base removed from V and 0 bases from J, the gap between germline ends came to 11 bases. Germline V gives CDR1 SGHRS, CDR2 YFSETQ. The CDR3 coding sequence is TGCGCCAGCAGCTTGTTTTCGGGCGGCTCCTACGAGCAGTACTTC. This sequence encodes CASSLFSGGSYEQYF.

This clonotype was observed at least ten times. The V and J genes are TRBV6-5 and TRBJ2-7; TRBD1 agrees at 9 bases. V lost 7 bases and J lost 5; bases outside the gene matches: 9. CDR3 length: 14 residues. Germline V gives CDR1 MNHEY, CDR2 SVGAGI. CDR3 bases: TGTGCCAGCACCCGCCGGGACAGGGACGACGAGCAGTACTTC. Amino acid sequence: CASTRRDRDDEQYF.

At least ten counts were recorded for this clonotype. The rearrangement links TRBV11-2 to TRBJ1-1; a possible D gene is TRBD1 (6 bases). Germline CDR1 is SGHAT and CDR2 is FQNNGV. With 5 bases removed from V and 1 base from J, the gap between germline ends came to 14 bases. There are 15 residues in the CDR3. CDR3 sequence: CASSTYRVANTEAFF. The CDR3 DNA reads as TGTGCCAGCAGCACCTACAGGGTTGCGAACACTGAAGCTTTCTTT.

This clonotype was counted ten times or more. The gene calls are TRBV20-1 and TRBJ1-2, with D tentatively TRBD1 (5 bases). Between the trimmed V and J ends, which lost 4 bases and 5 bases, there was a span of 17 bases. Germline V gene lookup returns CDR1 DFQATT and CDR2 SNEGSKA (reference sequence). There are 14 residues in the CDR3. In DNA, the CDR3 is TGCAGTGCTATATACCCAGACAGAAAATATGGCTACACCTTC. Residues: CSAIYPDRKYGYTF.

There are many counts of this clonotype. The chain recombines TRBV7-6 with TRBJ2-5; D unresolved. Germline V gene sequence: CDR1 SGHVS, CDR2 FNYEAQ. This CDR3 spans 13 amino acids. V gave up 0 bases and J gave up 1 base, with 3 bases separating them. The CDR3 sequence: CASSLAPQETQYF. CDR3 in DNA: TGTGCCAGCAGCTTAGCTCCCCAAGAGACCCAGTACTTC.

At least ten counts were recorded for this clonotype. The chain recombines TRBV5-5 with TRBJ2-1; 11 positions match TRBD1. V was pared by 0 bases and J by 0 bases, with 8 bases of the junction left unmatched. The CDR3 is made up of 19 amino acids. Germline CDR1 SGHKS, CDR2 YYEKEE (reference sequence). DNA for the CDR3: TGTGCCAGCAGCTTGGAGGGACAGGGGGTATTTAGCTCCTACAATGAGCAGTTCTTC. This translates into CASSLEGQGVFSSYNEQFF.

This clonotype was observed many times. This chain connects TRBV4-2 to TRBJ2-3; D may be TRBD1 (6 bases). The CDR3 runs 16 residues. Between the trimmed V and J ends, which lost 1 base and 0 bases, there was a span of 11 bases. The germline CDR1 and CDR2 sequences are LGHNA and YNFKEQ. CDR3: CASSQGLGASTDTQYF. The CDR3 nucleotides are TGTGCCAGCAGCCAAGGCCTGGGGGCCAGCACAGATACGCAGTATTTT.

There are many counts of this clonotype. V usage is TRBV29-1 and J usage is TRBJ1-5, with TRBD1 as a possible D gene (6 bases). This CDR3 comprises 13 residues. The V end lost 4 bases, the J end lost 0 bases, and 7 bases lay between the germline ends. Germline assignment: CDR1 SQVTM and CDR2 ANQGSEA. The CDR3 DNA sequence: TGCAGCGTTGGACAGGATAGCAATCAGCCCCAGCATTTT. It translates to CSVGQDSNQPQHF. Full variable domain (missing parts from reference TRBV29-1 and TRBJ1-5): SAVISQKPSRDICQRGTSLTIQCQVDSQVTMMFWYRQQPGQSLTLIATANQGSEATYESGFVIDKFPISRPNLTFSTLTVSNMSPEDSSIYLCSVGQDSNQPQHFGDGTRLSIL.